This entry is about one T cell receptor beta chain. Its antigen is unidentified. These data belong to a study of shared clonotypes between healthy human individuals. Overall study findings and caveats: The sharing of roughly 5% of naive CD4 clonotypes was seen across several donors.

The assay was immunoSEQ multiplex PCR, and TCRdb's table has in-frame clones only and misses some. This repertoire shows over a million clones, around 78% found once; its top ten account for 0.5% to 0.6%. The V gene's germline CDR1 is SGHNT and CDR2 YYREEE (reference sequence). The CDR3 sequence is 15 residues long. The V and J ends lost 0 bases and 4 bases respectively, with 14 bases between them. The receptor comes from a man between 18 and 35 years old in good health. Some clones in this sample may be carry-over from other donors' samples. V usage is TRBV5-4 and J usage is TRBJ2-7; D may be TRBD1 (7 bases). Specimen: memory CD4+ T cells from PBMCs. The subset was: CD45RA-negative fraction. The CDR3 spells CASSLDPGGSYEQYF. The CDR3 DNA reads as TGTGCCAGCAGCTTGGATCCAGGGGGGTCGTACGAGCAGTACTTC. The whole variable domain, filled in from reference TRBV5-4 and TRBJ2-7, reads ETGVTQSPTHLIKTRGQQVTLRCSSQSGHNTVSWYQQALGQGPQFIFQYYREEENGRGNFPPRFSGLQFPNYSSELNVNALELDDSALYLCASSLDPGGSYEQYFGPGTRLTVT.